The present T cell receptor beta chain was sequenced within a study of shared clonotypes between healthy human individuals. Study context: Three plates each covered CD4 naive and memory; CD8 naive two, CD8 memory one.

The ends lost 0 bases at V and 6 bases at J; junction bases unmatched: 4. Germline V gene data show CDR1 as SGDLS and CDR2 as YYNGEE. This CDR3 comprises 15 residues. Deep-level settings were used for running the assay. Assay: immunoSEQ multiplex PCR; the TCRdb copy retains only in-frame clones and omits some. The sample lists 2.3 million or so clones; 85% to 95% were seen once. Note on this clone: Its specificity is unknown.

General observations from the study: Large depth notwithstanding, sorted-subset sequencing proved incomplete by rarefaction.

Naive CD45RA+ and memory CD45RA-negative subsets were split from CD4+ cells. The sequence derives from a man between 18 and 29 years old in good health. Some clones in this sample may be carry-over from other donors' samples. The gene calls are TRBV9 and TRBJ2-1; 9 bases are a match to TRBD2. Sequencing was performed on naive CD4+ T cells from PBMCs. The subset: CD45RA+ positively selected. The CDR3 spells CASSVVAGEGNEQFF. The CDR3 DNA reads TGTGCCAGCAGCGTAGTAGCGGGAGAGGGCAATGAGCAGTTCTTC.